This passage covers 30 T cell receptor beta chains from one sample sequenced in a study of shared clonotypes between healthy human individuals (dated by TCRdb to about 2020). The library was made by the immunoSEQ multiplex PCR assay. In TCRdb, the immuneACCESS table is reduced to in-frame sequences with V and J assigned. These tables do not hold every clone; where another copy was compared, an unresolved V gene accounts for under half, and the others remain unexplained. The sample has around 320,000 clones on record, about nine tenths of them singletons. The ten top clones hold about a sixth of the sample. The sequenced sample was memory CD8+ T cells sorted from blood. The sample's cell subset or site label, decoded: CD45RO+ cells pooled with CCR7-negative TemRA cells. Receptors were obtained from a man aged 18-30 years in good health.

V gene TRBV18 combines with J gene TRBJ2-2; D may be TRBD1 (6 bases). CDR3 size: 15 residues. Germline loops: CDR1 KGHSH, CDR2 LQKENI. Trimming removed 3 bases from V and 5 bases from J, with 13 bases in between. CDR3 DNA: TGTGCCAGCTCACCGCTCACAGGGTTTACCGGGGAGCTGTTTTTT. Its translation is CASSPLTGFTGELFF.

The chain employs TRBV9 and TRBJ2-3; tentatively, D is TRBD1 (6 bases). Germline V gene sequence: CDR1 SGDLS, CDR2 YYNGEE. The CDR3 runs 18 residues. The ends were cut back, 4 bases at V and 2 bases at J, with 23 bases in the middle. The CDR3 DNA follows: TGTGCCAGCAGCTTCCGAGTGGAGACAGGTCTTTTCACAGATACGCAGTATTTT. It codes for CASSFRVETGLFTDTQYF.

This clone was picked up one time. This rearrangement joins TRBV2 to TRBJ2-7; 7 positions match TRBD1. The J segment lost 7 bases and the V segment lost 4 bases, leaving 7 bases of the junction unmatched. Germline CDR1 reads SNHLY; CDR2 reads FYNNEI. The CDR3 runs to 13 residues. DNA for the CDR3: TGTGCCAGCAGTGGGACAGGATCCGGGGAGCAGTACTTC. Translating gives CASSGTGSGEQYF.

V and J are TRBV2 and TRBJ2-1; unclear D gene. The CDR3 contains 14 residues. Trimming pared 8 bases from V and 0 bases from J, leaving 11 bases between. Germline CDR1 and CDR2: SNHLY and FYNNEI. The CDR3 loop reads CASEDNRSYNEQFF. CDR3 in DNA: TGTGCCAGCGAAGACAACCGCTCCTACAATGAGCAGTTCTTC.

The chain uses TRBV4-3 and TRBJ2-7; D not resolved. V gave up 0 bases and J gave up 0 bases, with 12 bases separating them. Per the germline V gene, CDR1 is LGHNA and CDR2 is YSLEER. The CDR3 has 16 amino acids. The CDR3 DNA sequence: TGCGCCAGCAGCCAAGACTCTCAGATGGCCTCCTACGAGCAGTACTTC. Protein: CASSQDSQMASYEQYF.

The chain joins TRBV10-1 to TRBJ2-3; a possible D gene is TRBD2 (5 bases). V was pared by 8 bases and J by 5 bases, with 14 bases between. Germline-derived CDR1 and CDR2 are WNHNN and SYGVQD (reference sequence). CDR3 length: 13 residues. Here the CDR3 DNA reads TGCGCCAGCGCCCGAGGGAGAAGAGATACGCAGTATTTT. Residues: CASARGRRDTQYF.

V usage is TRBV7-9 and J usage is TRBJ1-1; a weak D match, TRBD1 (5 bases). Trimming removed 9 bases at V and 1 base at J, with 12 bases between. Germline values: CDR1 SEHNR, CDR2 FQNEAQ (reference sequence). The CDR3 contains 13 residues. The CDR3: CASRGGQNTEAFF. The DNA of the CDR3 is TGTGCCAGTAGAGGAGGACAGAACACTGAAGCTTTCTTT.

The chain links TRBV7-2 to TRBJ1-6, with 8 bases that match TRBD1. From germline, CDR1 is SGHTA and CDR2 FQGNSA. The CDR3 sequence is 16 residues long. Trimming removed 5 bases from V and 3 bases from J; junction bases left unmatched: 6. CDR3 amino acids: CASSEDRDIYNSPLHF. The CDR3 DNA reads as TGTGCCAGCAGCGAGGACAGGGATATCTATAATTCACCCCTCCACTTT. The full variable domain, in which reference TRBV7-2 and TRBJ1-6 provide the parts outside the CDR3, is GAGVSQSPSNKVTEKGKDVELRCDPISGHTALYWYRQSLGQGLEFLIYFQGNSAPDKSGLPSDRFSAERTGGSVSTLTIQRTQQEDSAVYLCASSEDRDIYNSPLHFGNGTRLTVT.

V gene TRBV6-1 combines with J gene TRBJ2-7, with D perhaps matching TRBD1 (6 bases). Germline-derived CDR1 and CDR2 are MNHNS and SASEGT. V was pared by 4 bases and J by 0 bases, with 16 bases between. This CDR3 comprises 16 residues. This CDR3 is CASSAGRGGSSYEQYF. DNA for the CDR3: TGTGCCAGCAGTGCTGGACGTGGGGGCAGCTCCTACGAGCAGTACTTC.

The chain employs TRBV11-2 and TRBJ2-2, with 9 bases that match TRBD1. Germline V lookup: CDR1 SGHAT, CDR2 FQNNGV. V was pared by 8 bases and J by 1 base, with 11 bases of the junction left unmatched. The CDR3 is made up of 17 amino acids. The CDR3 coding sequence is TGTGCCAGCGGACTCGACAGGGGGTTGAGGAACACCGGGGAGCTGTTTTTT. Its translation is CASGLDRGLRNTGELFF.

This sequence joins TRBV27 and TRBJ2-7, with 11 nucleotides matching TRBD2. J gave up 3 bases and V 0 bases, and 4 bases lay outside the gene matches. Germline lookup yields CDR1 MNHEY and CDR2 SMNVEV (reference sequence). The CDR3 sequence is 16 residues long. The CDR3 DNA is TGTGCCAGCAGTTTATCAAGGGGACTAGCGGTCTACGAGCAGTACTTC. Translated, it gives CASSLSRGLAVYEQYF.

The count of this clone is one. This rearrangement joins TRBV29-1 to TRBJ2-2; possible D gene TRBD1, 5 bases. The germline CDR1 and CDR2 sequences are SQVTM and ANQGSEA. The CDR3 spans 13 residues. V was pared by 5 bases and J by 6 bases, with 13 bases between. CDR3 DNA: TGCAGCGTTAAAGGGGAACGGGCCGGGGAGCTGTTTTTT. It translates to CSVKGERAGELFF.

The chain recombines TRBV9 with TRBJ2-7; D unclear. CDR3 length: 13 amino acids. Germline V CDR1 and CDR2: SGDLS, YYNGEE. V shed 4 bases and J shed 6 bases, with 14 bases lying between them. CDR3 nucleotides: TGTGCCAGCAGCCCGCCCTCTAGTCCCGAGCAGTACTTC. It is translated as CASSPPSSPEQYF. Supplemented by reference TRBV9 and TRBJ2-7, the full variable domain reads DSGVTQTPKHLITATGQRVTLRCSPRSGDLSVYWYQQSLDQGLQFLIQYYNGEERAKGNILERFSAQQFPDLHSELNLSSLELGDSALYFCASSPPSSPEQYFGPGTRLTVT.

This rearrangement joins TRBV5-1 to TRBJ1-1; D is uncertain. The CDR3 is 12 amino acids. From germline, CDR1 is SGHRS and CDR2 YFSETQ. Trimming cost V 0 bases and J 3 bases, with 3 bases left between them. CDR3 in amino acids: CASSLGHTEAFF. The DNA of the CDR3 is TGCGCCAGCAGCTTGGGGCACACTGAAGCTTTCTTT.

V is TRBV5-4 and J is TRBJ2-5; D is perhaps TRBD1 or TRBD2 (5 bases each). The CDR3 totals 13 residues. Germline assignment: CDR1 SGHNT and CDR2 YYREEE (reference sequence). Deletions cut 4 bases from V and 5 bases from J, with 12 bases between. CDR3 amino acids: CASSRGETETQYF. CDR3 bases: TGTGCCAGCAGCCGAGGGGAAACGGAGACCCAGTACTTC.

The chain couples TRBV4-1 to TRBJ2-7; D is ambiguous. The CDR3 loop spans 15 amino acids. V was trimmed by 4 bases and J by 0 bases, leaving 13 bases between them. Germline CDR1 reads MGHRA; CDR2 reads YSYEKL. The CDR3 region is CASSPDTTVSYEQYF. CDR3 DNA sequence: TGCGCCAGCAGCCCAGACACGACGGTCTCCTACGAGCAGTACTTC.

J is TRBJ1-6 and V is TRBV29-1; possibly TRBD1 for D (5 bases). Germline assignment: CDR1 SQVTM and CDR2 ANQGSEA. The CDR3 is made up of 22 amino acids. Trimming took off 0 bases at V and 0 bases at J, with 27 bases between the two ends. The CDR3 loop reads CSVEDLPGNHQTNSSYNSPLHF. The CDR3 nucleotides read TGCAGCGTTGAAGATCTTCCAGGGAATCATCAAACAAACAGCTCCTATAATTCACCCCTCCACTTT.

This CDR3 is CASSLGLAGALPSTDTQYF. The CDR3 DNA is TGTGCCAGCAGCTTGGGGCTAGCGGGAGCCTTACCGAGCACAGATACGCAGTATTTT. The chain has TRBV5-6 and TRBJ2-3; TRBD2 agrees at 10 bases. The CDR3 spans 19 residues. Germline V lookup: CDR1 SGHDT, CDR2 YYEEEE. J lost 0 bases, V lost 0 bases, and 10 bases had no gene match.

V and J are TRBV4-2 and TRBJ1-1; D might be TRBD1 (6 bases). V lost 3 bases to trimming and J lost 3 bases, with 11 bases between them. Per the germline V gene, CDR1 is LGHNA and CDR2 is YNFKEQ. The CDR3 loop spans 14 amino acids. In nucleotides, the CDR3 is TGTGCCAGCAGCCAGGGGGGCGGAGACACTGAAGCTTTCTTT. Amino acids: CASSQGGGDTEAFF.

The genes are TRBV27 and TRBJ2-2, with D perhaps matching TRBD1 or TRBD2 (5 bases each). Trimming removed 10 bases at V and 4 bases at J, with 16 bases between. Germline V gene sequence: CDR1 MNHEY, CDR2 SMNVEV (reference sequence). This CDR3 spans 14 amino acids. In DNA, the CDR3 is TGTGCCACTTCGTTGGGGGTCGGCACCGGGGAGCTGTTTTTT. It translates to CATSLGVGTGELFF.

As DNA, the CDR3 is TGCGCCAGCAGCCAGGGGGCAGGGTATCAGCCCCAGCATTTT. Its translation is CASSQGAGYQPQHF. This chain uses TRBV4-1 with TRBJ1-5; a possible D gene is TRBD1 (6 bases). The CDR3 totals 14 residues. Germline V gene sequence: CDR1 MGHRA, CDR2 YSYEKL. The germline V and J ends were trimmed by 3 bases and 5 bases, with 11 bases remaining between them.

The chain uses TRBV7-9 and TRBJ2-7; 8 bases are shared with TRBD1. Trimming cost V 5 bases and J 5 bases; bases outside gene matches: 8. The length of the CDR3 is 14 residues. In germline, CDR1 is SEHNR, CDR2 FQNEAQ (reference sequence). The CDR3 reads CASSQMTGVDEQYF. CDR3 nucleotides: TGTGCCAGCAGCCAGATGACAGGGGTCGACGAGCAGTACTTC.

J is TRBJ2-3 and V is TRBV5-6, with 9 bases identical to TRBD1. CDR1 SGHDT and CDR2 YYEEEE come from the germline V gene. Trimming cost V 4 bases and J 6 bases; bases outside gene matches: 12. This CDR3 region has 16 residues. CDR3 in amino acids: CASSTTSDRGTDTQYF. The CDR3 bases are TGTGCCAGCAGCACAACCTCGGACAGGGGAACGGATACGCAGTATTTT.

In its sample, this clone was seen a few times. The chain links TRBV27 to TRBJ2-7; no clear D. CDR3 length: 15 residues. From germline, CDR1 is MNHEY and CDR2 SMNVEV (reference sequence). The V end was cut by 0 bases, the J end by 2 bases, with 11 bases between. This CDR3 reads CASSLSVSSTYEQYF. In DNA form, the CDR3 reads TGTGCCAGCAGTTTATCCGTCAGTTCCACCTACGAGCAGTACTTC.

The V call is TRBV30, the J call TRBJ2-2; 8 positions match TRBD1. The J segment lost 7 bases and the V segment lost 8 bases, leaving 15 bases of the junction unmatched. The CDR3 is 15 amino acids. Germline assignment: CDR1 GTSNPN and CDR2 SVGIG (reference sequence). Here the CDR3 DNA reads TGTGCCCGGGGACAGGAAAACGCGATCGACGGGGAGCTGTTTTTT. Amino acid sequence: CARGQENAIDGELFF.

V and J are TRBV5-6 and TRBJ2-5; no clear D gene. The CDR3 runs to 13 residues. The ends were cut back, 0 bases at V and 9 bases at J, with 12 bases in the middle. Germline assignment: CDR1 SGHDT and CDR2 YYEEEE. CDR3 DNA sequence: TGTGCCAGCAGCTTGGAGGAAGAGAAGCCCCAGTACTTC. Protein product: CASSLEEEKPQYF.

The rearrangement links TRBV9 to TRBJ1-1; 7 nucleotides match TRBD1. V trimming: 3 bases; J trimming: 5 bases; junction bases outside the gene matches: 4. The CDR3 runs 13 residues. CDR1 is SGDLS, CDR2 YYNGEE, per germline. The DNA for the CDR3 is TGTGCCAGCAGCGCAGGGGGGTTTACTGAAGCTTTCTTT. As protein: CASSAGGFTEAFF.

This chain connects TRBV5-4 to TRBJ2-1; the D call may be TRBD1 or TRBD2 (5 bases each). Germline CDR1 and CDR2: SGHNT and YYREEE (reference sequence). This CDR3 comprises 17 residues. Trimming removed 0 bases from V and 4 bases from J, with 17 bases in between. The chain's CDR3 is CASSLEIWGEGYNEQFF. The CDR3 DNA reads TGTGCCAGCAGCTTGGAAATATGGGGAGAGGGGTACAATGAGCAGTTCTTC.

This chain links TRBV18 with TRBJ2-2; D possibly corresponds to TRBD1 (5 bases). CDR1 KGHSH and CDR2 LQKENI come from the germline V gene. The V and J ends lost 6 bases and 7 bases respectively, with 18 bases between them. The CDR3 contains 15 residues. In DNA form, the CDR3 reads TGTGCCAGCTCCCCTGAACAGGATGGGGACGGGGAGCTGTTTTTT. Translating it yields CASSPEQDGDGELFF.

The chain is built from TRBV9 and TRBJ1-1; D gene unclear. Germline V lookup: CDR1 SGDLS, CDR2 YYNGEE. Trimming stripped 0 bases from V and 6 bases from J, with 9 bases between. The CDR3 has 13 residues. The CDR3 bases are TGTGCCAGCAGCGTAGCGGATCTTTCTGAAGCTTTCTTT. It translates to CASSVADLSEAFF.